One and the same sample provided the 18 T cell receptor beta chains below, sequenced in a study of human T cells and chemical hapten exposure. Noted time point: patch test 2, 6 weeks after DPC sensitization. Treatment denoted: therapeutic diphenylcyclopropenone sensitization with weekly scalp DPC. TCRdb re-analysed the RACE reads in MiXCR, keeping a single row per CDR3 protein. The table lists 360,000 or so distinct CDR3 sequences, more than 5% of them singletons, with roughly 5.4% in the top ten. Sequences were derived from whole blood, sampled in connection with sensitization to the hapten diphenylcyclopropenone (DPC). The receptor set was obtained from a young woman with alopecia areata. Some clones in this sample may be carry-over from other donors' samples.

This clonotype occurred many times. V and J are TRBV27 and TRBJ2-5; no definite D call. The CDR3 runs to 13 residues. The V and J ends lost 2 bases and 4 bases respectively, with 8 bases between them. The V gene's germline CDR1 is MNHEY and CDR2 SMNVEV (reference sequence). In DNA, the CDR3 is TGTGCCAGCAGTTTAATCCACGCAGAGACCCAGTACTTC. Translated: CASSLIHAETQYF.

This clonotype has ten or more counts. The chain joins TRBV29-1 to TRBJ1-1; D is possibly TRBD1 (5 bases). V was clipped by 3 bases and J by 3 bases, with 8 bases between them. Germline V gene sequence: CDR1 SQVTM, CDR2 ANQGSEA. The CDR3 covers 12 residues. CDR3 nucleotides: TGCAGCGTTGAGGGACGCGACACTGAAGCTTTCTTT. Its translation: CSVEGRDTEAFF.

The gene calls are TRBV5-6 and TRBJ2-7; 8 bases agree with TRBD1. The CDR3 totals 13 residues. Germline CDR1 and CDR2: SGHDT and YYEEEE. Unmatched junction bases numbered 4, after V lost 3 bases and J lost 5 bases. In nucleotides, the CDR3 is TGTGCCAGCAGCTGGACAGGGATTGACGAGCAGTACTTC. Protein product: CASSWTGIDEQYF.

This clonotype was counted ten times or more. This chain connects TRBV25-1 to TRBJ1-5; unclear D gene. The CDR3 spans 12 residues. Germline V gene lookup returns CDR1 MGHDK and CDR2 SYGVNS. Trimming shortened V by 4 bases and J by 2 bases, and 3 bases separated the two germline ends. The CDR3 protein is CASSAGNQPQHF. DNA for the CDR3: TGTGCCAGCAGTGCTGGCAATCAGCCCCAGCATTTT.

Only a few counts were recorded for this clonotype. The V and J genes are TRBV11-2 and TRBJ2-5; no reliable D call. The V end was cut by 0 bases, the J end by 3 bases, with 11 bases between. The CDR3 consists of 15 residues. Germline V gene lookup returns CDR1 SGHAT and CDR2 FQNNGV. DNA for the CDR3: TGTGCCAGCAGCTTAGAGAGGACGGTGGAAGAGACCCAGTACTTC. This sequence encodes CASSLERTVEETQYF.

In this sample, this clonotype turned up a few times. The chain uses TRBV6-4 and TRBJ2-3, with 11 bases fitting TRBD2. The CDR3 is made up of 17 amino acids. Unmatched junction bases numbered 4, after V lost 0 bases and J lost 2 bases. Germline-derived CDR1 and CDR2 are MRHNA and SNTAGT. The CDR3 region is CASSDSSSGGPTDTQYF. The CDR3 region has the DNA TGTGCCAGCAGTGACTCGTCTAGCGGGGGGCCCACAGATACGCAGTATTTT.

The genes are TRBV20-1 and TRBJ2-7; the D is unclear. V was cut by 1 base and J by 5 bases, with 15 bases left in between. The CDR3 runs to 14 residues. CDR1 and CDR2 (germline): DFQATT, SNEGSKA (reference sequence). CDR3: CSARVAFGSDEQYF. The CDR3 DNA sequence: TGCAGTGCTAGAGTGGCCTTCGGGTCGGACGAGCAGTACTTC.

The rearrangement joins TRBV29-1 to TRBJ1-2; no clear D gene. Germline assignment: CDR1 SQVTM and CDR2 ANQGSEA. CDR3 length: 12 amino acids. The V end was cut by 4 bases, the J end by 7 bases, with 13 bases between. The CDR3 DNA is TGCAGCGTTGTAAGGGAGGACCGTGGCTACACCTTC. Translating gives CSVVREDRGYTF. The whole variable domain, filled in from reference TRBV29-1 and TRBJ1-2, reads SAVISQKPSRDICQRGTSLTIQCQVDSQVTMMFWYRQQPGQSLTLIATANQGSEATYESGFVIDKFPISRPNLTFSTLTVSNMSPEDSSIYLCSVVREDRGYTFGSGTRLTVV.

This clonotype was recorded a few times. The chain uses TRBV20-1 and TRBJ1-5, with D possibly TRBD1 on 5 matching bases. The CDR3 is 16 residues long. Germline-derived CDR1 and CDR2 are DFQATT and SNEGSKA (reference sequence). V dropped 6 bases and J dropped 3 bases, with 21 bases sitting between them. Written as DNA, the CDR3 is TGCAGTGCCCACTATCTCCAGGGATCGGACAATCAGCCCCAGCATTTT. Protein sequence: CSAHYLQGSDNQPQHF.

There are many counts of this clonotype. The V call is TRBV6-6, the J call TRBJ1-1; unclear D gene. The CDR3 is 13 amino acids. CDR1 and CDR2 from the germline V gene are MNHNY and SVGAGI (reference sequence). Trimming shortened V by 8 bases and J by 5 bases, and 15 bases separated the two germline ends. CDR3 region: CASPPTIGTEAFF. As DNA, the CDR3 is TGTGCCAGCCCCCCTACGATCGGGACTGAAGCTTTCTTT.

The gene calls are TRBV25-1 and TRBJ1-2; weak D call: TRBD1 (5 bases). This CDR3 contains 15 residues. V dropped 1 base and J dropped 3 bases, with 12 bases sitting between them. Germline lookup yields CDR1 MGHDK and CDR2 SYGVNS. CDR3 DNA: TGTGCCAGCAGTGAATTCGTTGCAGGGTACTATGGCTACACCTTC. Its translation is CASSEFVAGYYGYTF.

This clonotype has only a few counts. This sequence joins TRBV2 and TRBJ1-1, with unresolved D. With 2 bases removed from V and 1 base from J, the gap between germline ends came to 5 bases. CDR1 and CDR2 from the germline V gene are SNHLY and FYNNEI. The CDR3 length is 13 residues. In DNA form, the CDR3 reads TGTGCCAGCAGTGAAACAAAGAACACTGAAGCTTTCTTT. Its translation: CASSETKNTEAFF.

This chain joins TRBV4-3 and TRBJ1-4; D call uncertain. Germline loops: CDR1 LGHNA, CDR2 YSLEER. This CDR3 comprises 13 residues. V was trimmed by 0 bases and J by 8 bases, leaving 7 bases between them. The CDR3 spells CASSQDEYEKLFF. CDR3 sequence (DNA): TGCGCCAGCAGCCAAGACGAATACGAAAAACTGTTTTTT.

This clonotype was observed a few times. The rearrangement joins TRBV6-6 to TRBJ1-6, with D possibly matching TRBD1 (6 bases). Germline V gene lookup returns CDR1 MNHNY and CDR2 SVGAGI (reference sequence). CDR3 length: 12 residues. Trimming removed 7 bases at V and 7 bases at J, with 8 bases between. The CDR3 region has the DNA TGTGCCAGCAAACAGGGAAATTCACCCCTCCACTTT. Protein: CASKQGNSPLHF.

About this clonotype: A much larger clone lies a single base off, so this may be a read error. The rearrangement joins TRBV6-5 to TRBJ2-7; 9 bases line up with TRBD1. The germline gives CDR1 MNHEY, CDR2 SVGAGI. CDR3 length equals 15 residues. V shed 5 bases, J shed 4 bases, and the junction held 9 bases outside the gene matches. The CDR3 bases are TGTGCCAGCAGTACATCCGGGACAGGGCGGTACGAGCAGTACTTC. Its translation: CASSTSGTGRYEQYF.

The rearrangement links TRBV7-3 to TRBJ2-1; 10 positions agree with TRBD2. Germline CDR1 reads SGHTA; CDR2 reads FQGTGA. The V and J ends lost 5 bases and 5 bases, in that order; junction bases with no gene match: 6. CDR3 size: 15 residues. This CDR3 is CASSLIAGGNNEQFF. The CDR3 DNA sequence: TGTGCCAGCAGCCTAATAGCGGGGGGTAACAATGAGCAGTTCTTC.

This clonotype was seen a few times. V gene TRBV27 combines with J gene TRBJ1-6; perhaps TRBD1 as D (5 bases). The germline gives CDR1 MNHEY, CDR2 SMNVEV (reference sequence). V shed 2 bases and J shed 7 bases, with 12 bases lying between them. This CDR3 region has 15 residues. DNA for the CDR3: TGTGCCAGCAGTTTAAACGGACAACTCAATTCACCCCTCCACTTT. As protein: CASSLNGQLNSPLHF.

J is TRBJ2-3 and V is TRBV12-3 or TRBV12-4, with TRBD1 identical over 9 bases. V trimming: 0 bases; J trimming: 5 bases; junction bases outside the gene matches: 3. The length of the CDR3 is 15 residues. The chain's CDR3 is CASSLARTGEDTQYF. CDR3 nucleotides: TGTGCCAGCAGTTTAGCCCGGACAGGGGAAGATACGCAGTATTTT.